The next 2 T cell receptor beta chains were all read from a single sample in a study of cytomegalovirus exposure and HLA in healthy donors. PCR involved 60 Vbeta and 13 Jbeta primers. Some clones are missing from TCRdb's copy, which holds only in-frame ones; the method was immunoSEQ multiplex PCR. The profile shows approximately 150,000 clones, about 70% of them singletons. Specimen: PBMCs. The receptors were gathered from a man between 25 and 39 years old in good health and CMV-seropositive.

J is TRBJ1-3 and V is TRBV6-5, with D perhaps TRBD1 (6 bases). The CDR3 runs to 12 residues. Germline lookup yields CDR1 MNHEY and CDR2 SVGAGI. V was clipped by 11 bases and J by 6 bases, with 14 bases between them. The CDR3 is CAVGQLLNTIYF. The CDR3 DNA sequence: TGTGCCGTCGGACAGCTACTAAACACCATATATTTT.

As for this clone: This same CDR3 is encoded by further DNA sequences in the sample. The chain is built from TRBV5-4 and TRBJ2-7; 7 bases map to TRBD2. The junction had 13 bases not matched to a gene; V was cut back by 0 bases and J by 1 base. The CDR3 length is 18 residues. CDR1 is SGHNT, CDR2 YYREEE, per germline (reference sequence). CDR3 sequence: CASSLEPGGGLTSYEQYF. As DNA, the CDR3 is TGTGCCAGCAGCTTGGAGCCAGGCGGGGGACTGACATCCTACGAGCAGTACTTC.